The entry below gives a single TCR beta chain sequence along with its context. The data were obtained in a study of blood T cell repertoires in COVID-19. Study-wide background: The United States, Italy and Spain were the sources of the acute and convalescent COVID-19 samples.

The V gene's germline CDR1 is LGHDT and CDR2 YNNKEL (reference sequence). V lost 8 bases and J 8 bases, leaving 10 bases between the germline ends. CDR3 length equals 11 residues. Data came from immunoSEQ multiplex PCR; TCRdb stores just in-frame clones and leaves some out. Of just over 650,000 clones in the sample, approximately 90% were seen once. Specimen: peripheral blood. This chain connects TRBV3-1 (or the pseudogene TRBV3-2) to TRBJ2-1; D remains unclear. The sequence was obtained from a woman between 18 and 30 years old with acute or convalescent COVID-19. CDR3 region: CASVALDEQFF. The CDR3, as DNA: TGTGCCAGCGTAGCTCTTGATGAGCAGTTCTTC.